The 23 T cell receptor beta chains below were found in one sample sequenced in a study of response to subunit inactivated influenza vaccine. Using its own MiXCR run on the RT-PCR reads, TCRdb lists one record per CDR3 protein. The sample records hundreds of thousands of distinct CDR3 sequences, around 8% being singletons. The sample consisted of PBMCs from blood, taken around 25 months after vaccination. Every receptor here comes from a man in his fifties or sixties who received an inactivated influenza vaccine.

This chain links TRBV20-1 with TRBJ1-5, with TRBD1 as a possible D gene (5 bases). V lost 4 bases and J 4 bases, leaving 23 bases between the germline ends. Germline CDR1 DFQATT, CDR2 SNEGSKA (reference sequence). The CDR3 runs to 17 residues. The CDR3 region has the DNA TGCAGTGCTATAAGCCGGGCCCAGGGCCTGGGGAATCAGCCCCAGCATTTT. Amino acids: CSAISRAQGLGNQPQHF.

This clonotype was picked up many times. The V and J genes are TRBV12-3 or TRBV12-4 and TRBJ1-5, with D hard to call. The CDR3 is 14 amino acids. The V end lost 5 bases, the J end lost 3 bases, and 11 bases lay between the germline ends. The CDR3 DNA is TGTGCCAGCAGTCCCGGGTCCTACAATCAGCCCCAGCATTTT. Encoded protein: CASSPGSYNQPQHF.

This clonotype was recorded at least ten times. The chain has TRBV20-1 and TRBJ2-5, with D possibly being TRBD2 (6 bases). The germline V gene encodes CDR1 DFQATT and CDR2 SNEGSKA (reference sequence). Deletions cut 6 bases from V and 5 bases from J, with 16 bases between. The length of the CDR3 is 13 residues. Here the CDR3 reads CSAAVGRQETQYF. The CDR3 coding sequence is TGCAGTGCCGCCGTTGGGAGGCAGGAGACCCAGTACTTC.

V is TRBV6-1 and J is TRBJ2-6; 7 positions match TRBD1. Losses at the gene ends were 8 bases for V and 0 bases for J; bases not matched to a gene: 10. From germline, CDR1 is MNHNS and CDR2 SASEGT. The CDR3 is 17 amino acids. CDR3 nucleotides: TGTGCCAGCCTCCGGGACAGATCTTTCTCTGGGGCCAACGTCCTGACTTTC. Protein sequence: CASLRDRSFSGANVLTF.

The rearrangement joins TRBV3-1 to TRBJ2-7; no clear D. The CDR3 covers 14 residues. V lost 3 bases, J lost 6 bases, and 15 bases lay in between. Germline CDR1 reads LGHDT; CDR2 reads YNNKEL (reference sequence). The CDR3 sequence is CASSQLGPLVEQYF. The CDR3 nucleotides are TGTGCCAGCAGCCAGCTAGGCCCACTGGTCGAGCAGTACTTC.

This clonotype has ten or more counts. The chain employs TRBV12-3 or TRBV12-4 and TRBJ2-2; TRBD1 or TRBD2 may be the D gene (5 bases each). This CDR3 has 14 amino acids. Deletions cut 3 bases from V and 7 bases from J, with 12 bases between. As DNA, the CDR3 is TGTGCCAGCAGTTTTAGTAATGGGGGCGGGGAGCTGTTTTTT. It yields the protein CASSFSNGGGELFF.

The V gene is TRBV5-1, the J gene TRBJ2-3; 7 bases match TRBD2. The CDR3 runs to 15 residues. J was trimmed by 4 bases and V by 4 bases; bases with no gene match: 9. Germline CDR1 reads SGHRS; CDR2 reads YFSETQ. In nucleotides, the CDR3 is TGCGCCAGCAGCAGGGGACTAACGACGGCAGATACGCAGTATTTT. This codes for CASSRGLTTADTQYF.

This clonotype occurred a few times. The chain uses TRBV24-1 and TRBJ2-1; either TRBD1 or TRBD2 may fit D (5 bases each). V lost 5 bases to trimming and J lost 5 bases, with 15 bases between them. The CDR3 is 15 amino acids. The germline V gene has CDR1 KGHDR and CDR2 SFDVKD. The CDR3 nucleotides read TGTGCCACCAGTGGGGCTAGCAGACAGAACAATGAGCAGTTCTTC. Amino acids: CATSGASRQNNEQFF.

As for this clonotype: At one of its ends the junction is not consistent with the germline gene, which may arise from a read error. This chain uses TRBV15 with TRBJ1-1; no firm D call. This CDR3 has 13 residues. Per germline, CDR1 LNHNV and CDR2 YYDKDF (reference sequence). In nucleotides, the CDR3 is TGTGCCGCCAGCAGAGCTCTGAACACTGAAGCTTTCTTT. As protein: CAASRALNTEAFF.

This clonotype was counted many times. The chain joins TRBV12-3 or TRBV12-4 to TRBJ2-4; TRBD1 matches 7 bases. J lost 4 bases, V lost 7 bases, and 7 bases had no gene match. The CDR3 totals 14 residues. Here the CDR3 DNA reads TGTGCCAGCACCAGGGACAGTCGAAAAAACATTCAGTACTTC. Its translation is CASTRDSRKNIQYF.

This chain connects TRBV4-2 to TRBJ2-3, with TRBD2 matching over 8 bases. The V gene end was trimmed by 1 base and the J gene end by 6 bases; junction bases not matched to a gene: 12. CDR1 LGHNA and CDR2 YNFKEQ come from the germline V gene. The CDR3 runs to 17 residues. The CDR3 nucleotides are TGTGCCAGCAGCCAAGCCGGTGTTGGAGCGGGAGCGGATACGCAGTATTTT. Translation: CASSQAGVGAGADTQYF.

This clonotype has just a few counts. CDR3 residues: CASSLRNPGRSYNSPLHF. The DNA for the CDR3 is TGTGCCAGCAGTTTAAGAAACCCGGGAAGGTCCTATAATTCACCCCTCCACTTT. This chain joins TRBV27 and TRBJ1-6; D not certain. The CDR3 extends over 18 amino acids. CDR1 is MNHEY, CDR2 SMNVEV, per germline (reference sequence). V dropped 2 bases and J dropped 1 base, with 15 bases sitting between them.

There are a few counts of this clonotype. The J gene is TRBJ1-3, the V gene TRBV4-2; no reliable D call. The ends were cut back, 4 bases at V and 0 bases at J, with 10 bases in the middle. Germline values: CDR1 LGHNA, CDR2 YNFKEQ. The CDR3 length is 15 residues. CDR3 bases: TGTGCCAGCAGCCGCCAGGCGACCTCTGGAAACACCATATATTTT. Its protein is CASSRQATSGNTIYF.

The J gene is TRBJ2-7, the V gene TRBV5-5; D tentatively reads TRBD1 or TRBD2 (5 bases each). CDR1 SGHKS and CDR2 YYEKEE come from the germline V gene (reference sequence). V was cut by 7 bases and J by 7 bases, with 12 bases left in between. The CDR3 sequence is 11 residues long. CDR3 in amino acids: CASARDGEQYF. CDR3 nucleotide sequence: TGTGCCAGCGCCCGGGACGGAGAGCAGTACTTC.

This clonotype was counted between two and nine times. This chain joins TRBV5-1 and TRBJ2-1; tentatively, D is TRBD1 (5 bases). V shed 4 bases and J shed 7 bases, with 15 bases lying between them. Germline CDR1 is SGHRS and CDR2 is YFSETQ. This CDR3 contains 14 residues. The CDR3 reads CASSGVAGWNEQFF. DNA of the CDR3: TGCGCCAGCAGCGGCGTCGCAGGGTGGAATGAGCAGTTCTTC.

This clonotype was counted ten times or more. The J gene is TRBJ1-5, the V gene TRBV30, with 9 bases fitting TRBD1. The CDR3 length is 13 residues. From germline, CDR1 is GTSNPN and CDR2 SVGIG (reference sequence). V lost 2 bases, J lost 6 bases, and 2 bases stayed unmatched. The DNA of the CDR3 is TGTGCCTGGAGTACAGGGGGCGTTCAGCCCCAGCATTTT. It translates to CAWSTGGVQPQHF.

In this sample, this clonotype turned up a few times. The V call is TRBV12-3 or TRBV12-4, the J call TRBJ2-1, with 10 positions matching TRBD1. The CDR3 sequence is 16 residues long. Trimming at V came to 5 bases and at J to 7 bases, leaving 11 bases not matched to a gene. As DNA, the CDR3 is TGTGCCAGCAGTCAGGATTGGACAGGGGGTATTAATGAGCAGTTCTTC. Amino acid sequence: CASSQDWTGGINEQFF.

The chain links TRBV12-3 or TRBV12-4 to TRBJ2-3; no clear D. The CDR3 runs to 13 residues. The V gene lost 3 bases and the J gene lost 2 bases, with 6 bases spanning the gap. Written as DNA, the CDR3 is TGTGCCAGCAGTTTCCAGGACACAGATACGCAGTATTTT. Amino acid sequence: CASSFQDTDTQYF.

This chain connects TRBV5-1 to TRBJ1-2; no reliable D call. CDR3 length: 12 amino acids. CDR1 is SGHRS and CDR2 is YFSETQ in the germline V gene. Deletions cut 4 bases from V and 6 bases from J, with 10 bases between. The CDR3 loop is CASSRDQHGYTF. The CDR3 DNA is TGCGCCAGCAGCAGAGACCAACATGGCTACACCTTC.

This clonotype was seen more than once but under ten times. The chain combines TRBV11-2 with TRBJ1-2; D is unclear. V dropped 4 bases and J dropped 4 bases, with 10 bases sitting between them. Germline-derived CDR1 and CDR2 are SGHAT and FQNNGV. CDR3 length: 13 residues. The CDR3, as DNA: TGTGCCAGCAGCTCCAGGACTCGCTATGGCTACACCTTC. Translating gives CASSSRTRYGYTF.

The chain couples TRBV7-8 to TRBJ2-7, with unresolved D. CDR3 length equals 14 residues. Germline CDR1 SGHVS, CDR2 FQNEAQ. V dropped 3 bases and J dropped 1 base, with 10 bases sitting between them. The CDR3: CASSLDQASYEQYF. The CDR3 DNA reads as TGTGCCAGCAGCTTGGACCAGGCTTCCTACGAGCAGTACTTC.

The chain links TRBV29-1 to TRBJ2-3; no clear D. V was trimmed by 3 bases and J by 4 bases, leaving 5 bases between them. The length of the CDR3 is 11 residues. Per germline, CDR1 SQVTM and CDR2 ANQGSEA. The CDR3 is CSVDRADTQYF. CDR3 sequence (DNA): TGCAGCGTTGATAGAGCAGATACGCAGTATTTT.

In its sample, this clonotype was seen a few times. V is TRBV4-3 and J is TRBJ2-7, with 9 bases lining up with TRBD1. Germline CDR1 reads LGHNA; CDR2 reads YSLEER. The V gene end was trimmed by 3 bases and the J gene end by 3 bases; junction bases not matched to a gene: 6. This CDR3 contains 15 residues. The CDR3 is CASSQGATGGYEQYF. As DNA, the CDR3 is TGCGCCAGCAGCCAGGGGGCGACAGGGGGCTACGAGCAGTACTTC.